The 28 T cell receptor beta chains below all came from one sample that was sequenced in a study of vaccination effects on CD4 cells after COVID-19. Before sequencing, viral peptide pools were used by the ViraFEST assay to expand antigen-specific CD4+ T cells. Having been cultured for roughly 11 days, the cells underwent CD4+ T cell isolation. Prior SARS-CoV-2 infection was absent in the vaccine recipients, as shown by negative nucleocapsid antibodies. These TCRs' antigens remain unknown. Here immunoSEQ multiplex PCR was the method, and the copy in TCRdb shows in-frame clones only, minus some. Among about 41,000 clones, more than 60% were seen once, and the ten largest hold approximately 24%. The sample consisted of CD4+ T cells from PBMCs cultured with HCoV-OC43 spike peptides, taken before COVID-19 vaccination. The sample's subset: HCoV-OC43 spike overlapping peptide pool stimulation. The receptors were gathered from a human donor who received a COVID-19 vaccine.

The chain is built from TRBV19 and TRBJ1-2; TRBD1 agrees at 9 bases. Losses at the gene ends were 7 bases for V and 1 base for J; bases not matched to a gene: 7. CDR3 length: 15 residues. Germline values: CDR1 LNHDA, CDR2 SQIVND (reference sequence). The DNA of the CDR3 is TGTGCCAGTACCCCGGGACAGGGCCTTAACTATGGCTACACCTTC. This encodes CASTPGQGLNYGYTF.

The chain carries TRBV3-1 (or the pseudogene TRBV3-2) and TRBJ2-3, with 12 bases that match TRBD2. Per germline, CDR1 LGHDT and CDR2 YNNKEL (reference sequence). The CDR3 loop spans 16 amino acids. Trimming at V came to 4 bases and at J to 0 bases, leaving 2 bases not matched to a gene. In nucleotides, the CDR3 is TGTGCCAGCAGCCCGACTAGCGGGGGCAGCACAGATACGCAGTATTTT. Its protein product is CASSPTSGGSTDTQYF.

V usage is TRBV4-3 and J usage is TRBJ2-7; no definite D call. Germline values: CDR1 LGHNA, CDR2 YSLEER. CDR3 length: 15 residues. V was trimmed by 1 base and J by 5 bases, leaving 15 bases between them. The CDR3 sequence: CASSQGAYGFDEQYF. The CDR3 DNA reads as TGCGCCAGCAGCCAAGGGGCTTACGGGTTTGACGAGCAGTACTTC.

This clone appeared a few times. V and J are TRBV2 and TRBJ2-3, with TRBD2 matching 10 bases. The CDR3 sequence is 15 residues long. CDR1 is SNHLY, CDR2 FYNNEI, per germline. V shed 4 bases and J 3 bases; nucleotides not matched to a gene: 4. The CDR3 is CASSGQRGGTDTQYF. CDR3 sequence (DNA): TGTGCCAGCAGTGGTCAGCGGGGGGGAACAGATACGCAGTATTTT.

CDR3: CASSQRTGRPYGYTF. Here the CDR3 DNA reads TGTGCCAGTAGTCAACGAACGGGACGGCCTTATGGCTACACCTTC. The genes are TRBV19 and TRBJ1-2; TRBD1 might be the D (5 bases). Trimming removed 5 bases from V and 5 bases from J, with 18 bases in between. This CDR3 comprises 15 residues. Germline V lookup: CDR1 LNHDA, CDR2 SQIVND (reference sequence).

This clone was seen only a few times. The genes are TRBV5-1 and TRBJ1-1, with D uncertain. The CDR3 spans 15 residues. CDR1 and CDR2 from the germline V gene are SGHRS and YFSETQ. V lost 0 bases, J lost 3 bases, and 12 bases lay in between. CDR3 nucleotides: TGCGCCAGCAGCTTGGGCCTCAAAAGGGACACTGAAGCTTTCTTT. Residues: CASSLGLKRDTEAFF. The full variable domain, rest sourced from reference TRBV5-1 and TRBJ1-1, is KAGVTQTPRYLIKTRGQQVTLSCSPISGHRSVSWYQQTPGQGLQFLFEYFSETQRNKGNFPGRFSGRQFSNSRSEMNVSTLELGDSALYLCASSLGLKRDTEAFFGQGTRLTVV.

V gene TRBV28 combines with J gene TRBJ1-6; D is unresolved. V was shortened by 6 bases and J by 7 bases, with 10 bases between the two germline ends. Germline V CDR1 and CDR2: MDHEN, SYDVKM. This CDR3 has 13 amino acids. The CDR3, as DNA: TGTGCCAGCAGCCCCAGGCCGAATTCACCCCTCCACTTT. This codes for CASSPRPNSPLHF.

The genes are TRBV5-1 and TRBJ1-2; no reliable D call. Trimming pared 4 bases from V and 8 bases from J, leaving 21 bases between. The CDR3 sequence is 15 residues long. The germline V gene has CDR1 SGHRS and CDR2 YFSETQ. CDR3 nucleotide sequence: TGCGCCAGCAGCGACATCCAGGCGCCAGGTGGGGGCTACACCTTC. This sequence encodes CASSDIQAPGGGYTF.

This chain connects TRBV19 to TRBJ2-2, with D uncertain. Trimming removed 7 bases at V and 6 bases at J, with 15 bases between. The CDR3 loop spans 14 amino acids. Germline V lookup: CDR1 LNHDA, CDR2 SQIVND (reference sequence). The chain's CDR3 is CASKVLISAGELFF. Here the CDR3 DNA reads TGTGCCAGTAAGGTACTTATTTCCGCCGGGGAGCTGTTTTTT.

V is TRBV6-4 and J is TRBJ2-6; D is undetermined. V lost 5 bases to trimming and J lost 0 bases, with 8 bases between them. The germline gives CDR1 MRHNA, CDR2 SNTAGT. The length of the CDR3 is 15 residues. CDR3 sequence (DNA): TGTGCCAGCAGTCTCGGGTCCTCTGGGGCCAACGTCCTGACTTTC. This codes for CASSLGSSGANVLTF.

V and J are TRBV7-9 and TRBJ1-5, with D possibly matching TRBD1 (5 bases). V lost 6 bases, J lost 0 bases, and 12 bases lay in between. CDR1 is SEHNR, CDR2 FQNEAQ, per germline (reference sequence). This CDR3 is 15 amino acids long. CDR3 DNA: TGTGCCAGCAGTCCTATGGGGGATAGCAATCAGCCCCAGCATTTT. It codes for CASSPMGDSNQPQHF.

V is TRBV5-6 and J is TRBJ1-5; D might be TRBD1 (5 bases). The germline gives CDR1 SGHDT, CDR2 YYEEEE. The CDR3 extends over 15 amino acids. V lost 0 bases and J 3 bases, leaving 10 bases between the germline ends. The CDR3 loop reads CASSLAGEFNQPQHF. The CDR3 nucleotides are TGTGCCAGCAGCTTGGCGGGGGAATTCAATCAGCCCCAGCATTTT.

The chain couples TRBV6-1 to TRBJ2-7, with TRBD2 matching 11 bases. The germline CDR1 and CDR2 sequences are MNHNS and SASEGT. The CDR3 is made up of 15 amino acids. The J segment lost 8 bases and the V segment lost 3 bases, leaving 9 bases of the junction unmatched. The chain's CDR3 is CASSDSGRASQKQYF. The CDR3, as DNA: TGTGCCAGCAGTGATAGCGGGAGGGCCAGTCAAAAGCAGTACTTC.

This rearrangement joins TRBV19 to TRBJ1-1; D is perhaps TRBD1 (6 bases). The CDR3 runs to 14 residues. V was shortened by 4 bases and J by 0 bases, with 9 bases between the two germline ends. The V gene's germline CDR1 is LNHDA and CDR2 SQIVND (reference sequence). CDR3 amino acids: CASSTGTLNTEAFF. In DNA form, the CDR3 reads TGTGCCAGTAGTACCGGGACATTGAACACTGAAGCTTTCTTT.

This clone was seen a single time. The chain combines TRBV7-2 with TRBJ1-2, with D unclear. This CDR3 is built from 12 residues. CDR1 and CDR2 (germline): SGHTA, FQGNSA. The V end lost 5 bases, the J end lost 2 bases, and 6 bases lay between the germline ends. CDR3 residues: CASSLDNYGYTF. The CDR3 region has the DNA TGTGCCAGCAGCCTAGACAACTATGGCTACACCTTC.

V usage is TRBV5-4 and J usage is TRBJ1-2; D gene uncertain. Germline V gene lookup returns CDR1 SGHNT and CDR2 YYREEE (reference sequence). Trimming took 0 bases from V and 3 from J, leaving 12 bases between them. This CDR3 is 15 amino acids long. CDR3 residues: CASSLGVGRDYGYTF. CDR3 sequence (DNA): TGTGCCAGCAGCTTGGGCGTAGGGAGGGACTATGGCTACACCTTC.

This clone was recorded only once. The DNA of the CDR3 is TGTGCCAGCAGCCCCGGACAGGGAATGACGGGTGGCTACACCTTC. Translated, it gives CASSPGQGMTGGYTF. J is TRBJ1-2 and V is TRBV5-6; 8 nucleotides match TRBD1. This CDR3 has 15 residues. In germline, CDR1 is SGHDT, CDR2 YYEEEE. The J segment lost 7 bases and the V segment lost 4 bases, leaving 12 bases of the junction unmatched.

This clone was detected only a few times. The chain couples TRBV11-1 to TRBJ2-7; TRBD1 aligns across 8 bases. V lost 5 bases and J lost 7; bases outside the gene matches: 4. The CDR3 covers 12 residues. The germline V gene has CDR1 SGHAT and CDR2 FQDESV (reference sequence). Written as DNA, the CDR3 is TGTGCCAGCAGCGACAGGGGTGGAGAGCAGTACTTC. Translated, it gives CASSDRGGEQYF. Based on the CDR3 plus reference TRBV11-1 and TRBJ2-7, the full variable domain is EAEVAQSPRYKITEKSQAVAFWCDPISGHATLYWYRQILGQGPELLVQFQDESVVDDSQLPKDRFSAERLKGVDSTLKIQPAELGDSAMYLCASSDRGGEQYFGPGTRLTVT.

The chain uses TRBV2 and TRBJ2-7, with D possibly TRBD2 on 6 matching bases. CDR3 length: 14 residues. V dropped 8 bases and J dropped 1 base, with 15 bases sitting between them. The V gene's germline CDR1 is SNHLY and CDR2 FYNNEI. The CDR3, as DNA: TGTGCCAGCGCCGATCTTAGCGGATCCTACGAGCAGTACTTC. Its translation is CASADLSGSYEQYF.

The chain carries TRBV5-6 and TRBJ2-1; 9 bases are a match to TRBD2. The germline gives CDR1 SGHDT, CDR2 YYEEEE. V lost 0 bases to trimming and J lost 3 bases; unmatched junction nucleotides: 4. The CDR3 is 16 amino acids. As DNA, the CDR3 is TGTGCCAGCAGCTTGGCCGCTAGCGGGGTCTACAATGAGCAGTTCTTC. It specifies CASSLAASGVYNEQFF.

The chain employs TRBV5-1 and TRBJ1-2; 8 positions agree with TRBD1. The CDR3 covers 14 residues. CDR1 and CDR2 from the germline V gene are SGHRS and YFSETQ. The J segment lost 2 bases and the V segment lost 4 bases, leaving 4 bases of the junction unmatched. CDR3 bases: TGCGCCAGCAGCCCACAGGGGGAAAACTATGGCTACACCTTC. This gives the protein CASSPQGENYGYTF.

The rearrangement links TRBV29-1 to TRBJ2-3, with TRBD2 identical over 10 bases. The V and J ends lost 4 bases and 1 base, in that order; junction bases with no gene match: 2. The CDR3 loop spans 14 amino acids. Germline CDR1 is SQVTM and CDR2 is ANQGSEA. The CDR3 DNA reads as TGCAGCGTTGCTAGCGGGAGCCGCACAGATACGCAGTATTTT. Translating it yields CSVASGSRTDTQYF.

CDR3 DNA sequence: TGTGCCAGCACGAGAGGGGCTAGCGGGATCAATGAGCAGTTCTTC. Encoded protein: CASTRGASGINEQFF. The gene calls are TRBV2 and TRBJ2-1; 9 positions match TRBD2. Germline V CDR1 and CDR2: SNHLY, FYNNEI. The CDR3 is 15 residues long. Trimming cost V 7 bases and J 6 bases; bases outside gene matches: 10.

The chain has TRBV27 and TRBJ2-7, with D possibly being TRBD1 (6 bases). Germline CDR1 reads MNHEY; CDR2 reads SMNVEV (reference sequence). The CDR3 length is 15 residues. V lost 0 bases and J lost 1, with 10 bases in between. This chain's CDR3 is CASSLSRGRSYEQYF. For the CDR3, the DNA is TGTGCCAGCAGTTTATCCAGGGGAAGATCCTACGAGCAGTACTTC.

V usage is TRBV12-3 or TRBV12-4 and J usage is TRBJ1-5, with no clear D. The CDR3 spans 13 residues. Trimming cost V 3 bases and J 5 bases, with 8 bases left between them. CDR3 in DNA: TGTGCCAGCAGTTTGGAGGGTTATCAGCCCCAGCATTTT. Protein product: CASSLEGYQPQHF.

The chain links TRBV5-1 to TRBJ1-1; 7 nucleotides agree with TRBD1. This CDR3 has 16 amino acids. Germline CDR1 is SGHRS and CDR2 is YFSETQ. The V gene end was trimmed by 3 bases and the J gene end by 1 base; junction bases not matched to a gene: 9. The CDR3 protein is CASSSGTAERNTEAFF. In DNA, the CDR3 is TGCGCCAGCAGCTCCGGGACAGCCGAGAGGAACACTGAAGCTTTCTTT. Full variable domain (rest looked up from reference TRBV5-1 and TRBJ1-1): KAGVTQTPRYLIKTRGQQVTLSCSPISGHRSVSWYQQTPGQGLQFLFEYFSETQRNKGNFPGRFSGRQFSNSRSEMNVSTLELGDSALYLCASSSGTAERNTEAFFGQGTRLTVV.

The V gene is TRBV27, the J gene TRBJ2-7; 7 bases fit TRBD1. CDR1 and CDR2 (germline): MNHEY, SMNVEV (reference sequence). The CDR3 is 15 amino acids. V trimming: 5 bases; J trimming: 3 bases; junction bases outside the gene matches: 10. The DNA of the CDR3 is TGTGCCAGCAGTCCCCGGGACAGACCCTACTACGAGCAGTACTTC. As protein: CASSPRDRPYYEQYF.

This clone was seen a handful of times. The chain recombines TRBV7-9 with TRBJ1-2; TRBD1 aligns across 8 bases. Looked up from germline, CDR1 is SEHNR and CDR2 is FQNEAQ (reference sequence). J lost 1 base, V lost 5 bases, and 6 bases had no gene match. This CDR3 is built from 15 residues. CDR3 protein: CASSPTGGSNYGYTF. In DNA, the CDR3 is TGTGCCAGCAGCCCTACAGGGGGGAGTAACTATGGCTACACCTTC. The variable domain in full, completed from reference TRBV7-9 and TRBJ1-2, reads DTGVSQNPRHKITKRGQNVTFRCDPISEHNRLYWYRQTLGQGPEFLTYFQNEAQLEKSRLLSDRFSAERPKGSFSTLEIQRTEQGDSAMYLCASSPTGGSNYGYTFGSGTRLTVV.